This T cell receptor beta chain derives from a study of blood T cell repertoires in COVID-19. Study summary: In each case, the material was cDNA or gDNA derived from T cells, B-cell-depleted T cells, or PBMCs.

Up to 2 weeks before entering the study, exposed participants had met a COVID-19 case. This CDR3 is built from 15 residues. The V gene's germline CDR1 is SGHTA and CDR2 FQGTGA. Losses at the gene ends were 1 base for V and 5 bases for J; bases not matched to a gene: 5. Original analysis: How many nucleated cells were present was estimated from reference gene primer amplification. Assay: immunoSEQ multiplex PCR; the TCRdb copy retains only in-frame clones and omits some. The V and J calls and the clone size are those of that table, but D and trimming were determined from the DNA. Of 330,000 or so clones in the sample, about nine tenths are singletons; the top ten hold approximately 0.97%.

The sequence was collected from a woman aged 25 to 39 who had been exposed to COVID-19. The V call is TRBV7-3, the J call TRBJ2-3; 8 bases are a match to TRBD2. Source material: PBMCs or T cells enriched from blood (not recorded which). This CDR3 reads CASSLNPGRGDTQYF. In DNA form, the CDR3 reads TGTGCCAGCAGCTTAAACCCCGGGAGGGGAGATACGCAGTATTTT.